These 23 T cell receptor beta chains were sequenced from one sample in a study of T-cell reconstitution after alpha-beta-depleted transplantation in children. Findings and caveats of the study: T-cell numbers and diversity one year post-transplant derived largely from freshly generated T cells.

These receptors are not linked to any known antigen. Molecular barcoding with unique molecular identifiers was used for the TCRbeta library. In TCRdb, the PCR reads were re-called with MiXCR into one record per CDR3 protein. The sample has 250,000 to 300,000 distinct CDR3 sequences; approximately 7.3% are singletons. The starting material was peripheral blood, obtained 360 days after TCRalphabeta/CD19-depleted stem cell transplant. The receptor source for this set is a female patient between 2 and 15 years old who had a stem cell transplant for Fanconi anemia, so the T cells may come from the graft donor.

In its sample, this clonotype was seen many times. The rearrangement links TRBV12-3 or TRBV12-4 to TRBJ1-2; D call uncertain. V lost 7 bases, J lost 3 bases, and 21 bases lay in between. CDR3 length: 16 residues. CDR3 nucleotides: TGTGCCAGCACCCCGGGTGGAGGGAGGCTCGACTATGGCTACACCTTC. Translated, it gives CASTPGGGRLDYGYTF.

A few counts support this clonotype. The J gene is TRBJ1-5, the V gene TRBV4-1; 7 positions agree with TRBD1. The germline gives CDR1 MGHRA, CDR2 YSYEKL. V shed 0 bases and J 6 bases; nucleotides not matched to a gene: 14. CDR3 length: 18 amino acids. CDR3: CASSQEWQGVFRSQPQHF. DNA for the CDR3: TGCGCCAGCAGCCAAGAATGGCAGGGGGTCTTTAGGAGTCAGCCCCAGCATTTT.

This clonotype has at least ten counts. The chain joins TRBV6-1 to TRBJ2-5, with a possible D match to TRBD1 (6 bases). The CDR3 runs to 14 residues. The germline V gene has CDR1 MNHNS and CDR2 SASEGT. V dropped 6 bases and J dropped 3 bases, with 14 bases sitting between them. CDR3 sequence reads: CASREQGGEETQYF. In DNA, the CDR3 is TGTGCCAGCAGAGAACAGGGTGGGGAAGAGACCCAGTACTTC.

This clonotype was seen ten or more times. The CDR3 nucleotides read TGTGCCAGCACGGTAGGGACAGGGGTACACAATGAGCAGTTCTTC. Its translation is CASTVGTGVHNEQFF. The gene calls are TRBV27 and TRBJ2-1; 10 nucleotides match TRBD1. Per germline, CDR1 MNHEY and CDR2 SMNVEV (reference sequence). Trimming took 7 bases from V and 5 from J; bases not matched to a gene: 8. CDR3 size: 15 residues.

A few counts support this clonotype. The gene calls are TRBV3-1 and TRBJ2-3; D is possibly TRBD2 (5 bases). The CDR3 is made up of 15 amino acids. In germline, CDR1 is LGHDT, CDR2 YNNKEL (reference sequence). Trimming cost V 0 bases and J 4 bases, with 11 bases left between them. CDR3 sequence reads: CASSQDGNAADTQYF. Written as DNA, the CDR3 is TGTGCCAGCAGCCAAGACGGGAATGCCGCAGATACGCAGTATTTT.

This clonotype was seen at least ten times. In DNA form, the CDR3 reads TGCAGTGCTAGAGTTTGGGGGGACTGGAATGAAAAACTGTTTTTT. Translation: CSARVWGDWNEKLFF. The chain employs TRBV20-1 and TRBJ1-4; D may be TRBD1 (5 bases). CDR1 is DFQATT, CDR2 SNEGSKA, per germline (reference sequence). The length of the CDR3 is 15 residues. The V end was cut by 1 base, the J end by 5 bases, with 14 bases between.

This clonotype was counted ten times or more. The chain carries TRBV7-9 and TRBJ2-1; TRBD1 matches at 9 bases. J was trimmed by 7 bases and V by 5 bases; bases with no gene match: 12. The CDR3 has 16 residues. Germline-derived CDR1 and CDR2 are SEHNR and FQNEAQ (reference sequence). The CDR3 region has the DNA TGTGCCAGCAGCACTCGACAGGGGGTAATGGTAAATGAGCAGTTCTTC. Protein: CASSTRQGVMVNEQFF.

This clonotype was recorded at least ten times. A read error may be the cause here, since a much bigger clone is one base away. The chain joins TRBV29-1 to TRBJ2-1; 10 bases fit TRBD2. The CDR3 sequence is 15 residues long. The germline CDR1 and CDR2 sequences are SQVTM and ANQGSEA. The CDR3 DNA follows: TGCAGCGTTGCGGGGACTAGCGAAAGATACAATGACCAGTTCTTC. Its translation: CSVAGTSERYNDQFF.

This clonotype was seen ten or more times. This chain links TRBV7-9 with TRBJ1-4; D gene unclear. The V end lost 5 bases, the J end lost 7 bases, and 11 bases lay between the germline ends. Germline values: CDR1 SEHNR, CDR2 FQNEAQ (reference sequence). This CDR3 is built from 13 residues. CDR3 protein: CASSLEGIEKLFF. The CDR3 DNA sequence: TGTGCCAGCAGCCTTGAGGGCATTGAAAAACTGTTTTTT.

This clonotype appeared many times. V gene TRBV4-2 combines with J gene TRBJ2-1, with 15 bases aligning to TRBD2. From germline, CDR1 is LGHNA and CDR2 YNFKEQ. V lost 1 base and J lost 8; bases outside the gene matches: 3. This CDR3 has 16 amino acids. In DNA, the CDR3 is TGTGCCAGCAGCCAAGGGACTAGCGGGGGGGCCGATGAGCAGTTCTTC. Translation gives CASSQGTSGGADEQFF.

The chain recombines TRBV6-1 with TRBJ1-5; D is possibly TRBD1 (5 bases). Germline loops: CDR1 MNHNS, CDR2 SASEGT. This CDR3 is 13 amino acids long. Trimming removed 6 bases at V and 6 bases at J, with 12 bases between. The CDR3 protein is CASSKSGPQPQHF. CDR3 nucleotides: TGTGCCAGCAGCAAGTCGGGGCCTCAGCCCCAGCATTTT.

This clonotype came up many times. The chain uses TRBV27 and TRBJ2-7, with a weak D call TRBD2 (6 bases). V was trimmed by 4 bases and J by 0 bases, leaving 10 bases between them. The germline gives CDR1 MNHEY, CDR2 SMNVEV (reference sequence). The CDR3 loop spans 14 amino acids. The CDR3, as DNA: TGTGCCAGCAGTTCCTGGGACTCCTCCTACGAGCAGTACTTC. It translates to CASSSWDSSYEQYF.

This clonotype has at least ten counts. For the CDR3, the DNA is TGCGCCAGCAGCCATCGGGAGGGGAGCTACGAGCAGTACTTC. Encoded protein: CASSHREGSYEQYF. The rearrangement links TRBV4-1 to TRBJ2-7; 8 nucleotides match TRBD2. The CDR3 sequence is 14 residues long. The V gene end was trimmed by 3 bases and the J gene end by 3 bases; junction bases not matched to a gene: 4. The V gene's germline CDR1 is MGHRA and CDR2 YSYEKL.

On this clonotype: This could be a read error, since a much larger clone is one nucleotide away. This CDR3 fails to terminate in the conserved phenylalanine or tryptophan, so it likely reflects a read error. The V call is TRBV20-1, the J call TRBJ1-1; D not resolved. CDR1 and CDR2 (germline): DFQATT, SNEGSKA (reference sequence). The CDR3 consists of 14 residues. V was cut by 0 bases and J by 8 bases, with 16 bases left in between. The CDR3 loop is CSARDLSGQQEAFS. As DNA, the CDR3 is TGCAGTGCTAGAGATTTAAGTGGGCAGCAAGAAGCTTTCTCT.

In its sample, this clonotype was seen a few times. The V gene is TRBV20-1, the J gene TRBJ1-4; possible D gene TRBD1, 5 bases. Germline lookup yields CDR1 DFQATT and CDR2 SNEGSKA (reference sequence). This CDR3 spans 14 amino acids. V shed 4 bases and J shed 8 bases, with 17 bases lying between them. The CDR3 coding sequence is TGCAGTGCTATGTCAGGGCAGGGTGGAGAAAAACTGTTTTTT. The encoded protein is CSAMSGQGGEKLFF.

The chain employs TRBV6-2 or TRBV6-3 and TRBJ2-2; the D gene is possibly TRBD1 (5 bases). CDR3 length equals 15 residues. Deletions cut 2 bases from V and 4 bases from J, with 11 bases between. CDR1 MNHEY and CDR2 SVGEGT come from the germline V gene. The CDR3 bases are TGTGCCAGCAGTTACGGGGCCCCGGTCACCGGGGAGCTGTTTTTT. This encodes CASSYGAPVTGELFF.

This clonotype was recorded at least ten times. The chain employs TRBV10-3 and TRBJ2-4; TRBD2 agrees at 8 bases. This CDR3 region has 15 residues. Germline loops: CDR1 ENHRY, CDR2 SYGVKD. The V and J ends lost 5 bases and 4 bases, in that order; junction bases with no gene match: 7. DNA of the CDR3: TGTGCCATCAGTTCGGGGGGGCCGTCTAAAAACATTCAGTACTTC. Translation: CAISSGGPSKNIQYF.

This clonotype was detected a few times. The chain links TRBV20-1 to TRBJ1-5, with D hard to call. This CDR3 has 12 residues. Trimming left V 0 bases short and J 6 bases short, with 6 bases between. The V gene's germline CDR1 is DFQATT and CDR2 SNEGSKA (reference sequence). CDR3 bases: TGCAGTGCTAGAGATGGGGTTCAGCCCCAGCATTTT. It codes for CSARDGVQPQHF.

This clonotype was detected ten times or more. J is TRBJ2-1 and V is TRBV12-5; TRBD2 aligns across 7 bases. Trimming took 0 bases from V and 8 from J; bases not matched to a gene: 10. Germline loops: CDR1 LGHNT, CDR2 FRNRAP. CDR3 length equals 16 residues. The CDR3, as DNA: TGTGCTAGTGGTTTGGTACGGGGCGGGAGAAATCATGAGCAGTTCTTC. Translated: CASGLVRGGRNHEQFF.

This clonotype was detected many times. This rearrangement joins TRBV6-5 to TRBJ2-7; the match to TRBD1 covers 8 bases. This CDR3 is 17 amino acids long. CDR1 is MNHEY and CDR2 is SVGAGI in the germline V gene. Unmatched junction bases numbered 13, after V lost 1 base and J lost 5 bases. CDR3: CASSYWSGQGGPHEQYF. The CDR3 DNA sequence: TGTGCCAGCAGTTACTGGTCCGGACAGGGAGGCCCCCACGAGCAGTACTTC.

This clonotype appeared a few times. The chain joins TRBV5-1 to TRBJ1-1; TRBD1 matches at 7 bases. The CDR3 spans 14 residues. Germline V gene lookup returns CDR1 SGHRS and CDR2 YFSETQ. Trimming took 5 bases from V and 5 from J; bases not matched to a gene: 9. The CDR3 loop is CASRAGTVGTEAFF. The CDR3 coding sequence is TGCGCCAGCAGGGCCGGGACAGTAGGAACTGAAGCTTTCTTT.

This chain links TRBV7-7 with TRBJ2-7; perhaps TRBD2 as D (5 bases). With 5 bases removed from V and 3 bases from J, the gap between germline ends came to 11 bases. The CDR3 has 13 residues. Germline V lookup: CDR1 SSHAT, CDR2 FNYEAQ (reference sequence). The CDR3 is CASSLKLGYEQYF. The CDR3 DNA is TGTGCCAGCAGCCTGAAACTAGGCTACGAGCAGTACTTC.

The CDR3 DNA sequence: TGTGCCACCAGTGACCGTTGGACTAGCGGGAGGTATGATGAGCAGTTCTTC. It is translated as CATSDRWTSGRYDEQFF. The gene calls are TRBV24-1 and TRBJ2-1; 14 bases are shared with TRBD2. V was pared by 4 bases and J by 8 bases, with 9 bases of the junction left unmatched. This CDR3 is built from 17 residues. Germline V gene lookup returns CDR1 KGHDR and CDR2 SFDVKD.